Sequencing of this T cell receptor (beta chain) was carried out in a study of blood T cell repertoires in COVID-19. Across the whole study: The United States, Italy and Spain provided the acute and convalescent COVID-19 samples. T cells, B-cell-depleted T cells, or PBMCs provided the cDNA or gDNA that served as material.

The germline V and J ends were trimmed by 3 bases and 0 bases, with 12 bases remaining between them. The length of the CDR3 is 16 residues. From germline, CDR1 is SGHRS and CDR2 YFSETQ. Everyone who took part was roughly 18 to 89 years old, and they came from some 23 US areas. TCRdb keeps only in-frame clones here, not all; method: immunoSEQ multiplex PCR. Of over 400,000 clones in the sample, roughly nine tenths were seen once. The TCR originated in a woman aged 60-75 years who had recovered from COVID-19. This chain joins TRBV5-1 and TRBJ1-4; D perhaps matches TRBD1 (5 bases). Sequences were obtained from PBMCs or T cells enriched from blood (not recorded which). The CDR3 nucleotides read TGCGCCAGCAGCTACGACTTAGGGGCAACTAATGAAAAACTGTTTTTT. Amino acids: CASSYDLGATNEKLFF.